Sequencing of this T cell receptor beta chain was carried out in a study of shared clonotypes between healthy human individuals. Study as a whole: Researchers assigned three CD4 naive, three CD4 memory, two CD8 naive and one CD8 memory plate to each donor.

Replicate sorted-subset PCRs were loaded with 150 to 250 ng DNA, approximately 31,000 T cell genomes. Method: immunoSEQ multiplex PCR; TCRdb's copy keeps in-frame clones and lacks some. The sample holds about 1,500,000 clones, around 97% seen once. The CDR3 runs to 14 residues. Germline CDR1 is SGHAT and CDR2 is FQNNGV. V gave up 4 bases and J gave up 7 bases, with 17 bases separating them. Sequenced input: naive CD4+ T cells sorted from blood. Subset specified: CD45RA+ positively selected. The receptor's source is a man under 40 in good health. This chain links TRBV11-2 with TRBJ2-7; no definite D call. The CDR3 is CASSYDSFSSEQYF. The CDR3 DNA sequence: TGTGCCAGCAGCTACGACTCATTCTCTTCAGAGCAGTACTTC.